The next 30 T cell receptor beta chains were all read from a single sample in a study of OX40 agonist ivuxolimab in advanced cancers. The repertoire was sequenced with immunoSEQ multiplex PCR; TCRdb's copy has only in-frame clones and lacks some. This table has tens of thousands of clones, 89% appearing once. The sample was CD4+ or CD8+ T cells sorted from blood, taken in a trial of the OX40 agonist ivuxolimab. Receptors were obtained from an adult with an advanced solid tumor such as melanoma, head and neck, liver or kidney cancer.

This clone was observed once. The V gene is TRBV19, the J gene TRBJ1-2; 7 nucleotides align to TRBD1. The germline CDR1 and CDR2 sequences are LNHDA and SQIVND (reference sequence). The V and J ends lost 3 bases and 0 bases, in that order; junction bases with no gene match: 4. The CDR3 extends over 15 amino acids. The chain's CDR3 is CASSIGQAPNYGYTF. CDR3 nucleotide sequence: TGTGCCAGTAGTATCGGACAGGCTCCTAACTATGGCTACACCTTC.

Only one count was recorded for this clone. The chain employs TRBV29-1 and TRBJ2-1; D gene ambiguous. Germline-derived CDR1 and CDR2 are SQVTM and ANQGSEA. The CDR3 spans 12 residues. V was trimmed by 6 bases and J by 4 bases, leaving 10 bases between them. CDR3 in amino acids: CSVPVGYNEQFF. In DNA form, the CDR3 reads TGCAGCGTCCCCGTAGGTTACAATGAGCAGTTCTTC.

This CDR3 is CASSSPGRGGNQPQHF. The CDR3 DNA sequence: TGTGCCAGTAGTTCCCCGGGCAGGGGGGGCAATCAGCCCCAGCATTTT. The chain uses TRBV19 and TRBJ1-5; 7 positions agree with TRBD1. Germline V CDR1 and CDR2: LNHDA, SQIVND (reference sequence). V trimming: 5 bases; J trimming: 2 bases; junction bases outside the gene matches: 9. There are 16 residues in the CDR3.

The chain combines TRBV9 with TRBJ2-7; D is possibly TRBD1 (6 bases). Trimming stripped 2 bases from V and 7 bases from J, with 13 bases between. This CDR3 has 13 amino acids. Germline lookup yields CDR1 SGDLS and CDR2 YYNGEE. The CDR3 DNA reads as TGTGCCAGCAGCGTCTACATAAGGGGGGAGCAGTACTTC. Translated: CASSVYIRGEQYF.

CDR3 sequence reads: CASSYGSSNQPQHF. The CDR3, as DNA: TGTGCCAGCAGTTATGGGTCGAGCAATCAGCCCCAGCATTTT. This rearrangement joins TRBV6-5 to TRBJ1-5; no reliable D call. V was trimmed by 3 bases and J by 1 base, leaving 7 bases between them. Germline lookup yields CDR1 MNHEY and CDR2 SVGAGI. This CDR3 contains 14 residues.

This chain connects TRBV28 to TRBJ1-5; D gene ambiguous. With 4 bases removed from V and 3 bases from J, the gap between germline ends came to 16 bases. The CDR3 runs 16 residues. Germline loops: CDR1 MDHEN, CDR2 SYDVKM. CDR3 coding DNA: TGTGCCAGCAGTTCCTCGAGTAGCCTCTACAATCAGCCCCAGCATTTT. It yields the protein CASSSSSSLYNQPQHF.

This clone was seen once. The chain recombines TRBV5-6 with TRBJ1-2, with D possibly TRBD1 on 5 matching bases. CDR3 length: 13 amino acids. CDR1 SGHDT and CDR2 YYEEEE come from the germline V gene. V lost 4 bases and J lost 3, with 10 bases in between. CDR3 nucleotides: TGTGCCAGCAGCCCCGACAGAGACTATGGCTACACCTTC. It is translated as CASSPDRDYGYTF.

The V gene is TRBV30, the J gene TRBJ1-6, with D unclear. This CDR3 region has 14 residues. V was shortened by 3 bases and J by 4 bases, with 10 bases between the two germline ends. The V gene's germline CDR1 is GTSNPN and CDR2 SVGIG (reference sequence). CDR3 residues: CAWRPGYYNSPLHF. CDR3 in DNA: TGTGCCTGGAGACCGGGATATTATAATTCACCCCTCCACTTT.

This clone is a singleton in its sample. The gene calls are TRBV28 and TRBJ2-1; maybe TRBD1 (6 bases). The V gene's germline CDR1 is MDHEN and CDR2 SYDVKM. This CDR3 spans 15 amino acids. The ends were cut back, 5 bases at V and 4 bases at J, with 15 bases in the middle. CDR3 amino acids: CASSIYRVTYNEQFF. The CDR3 nucleotides read TGTGCCAGCAGTATCTACAGGGTCACATACAATGAGCAGTTCTTC.

The chain uses TRBV14 and TRBJ1-2; 8 nucleotides line up with TRBD1. This CDR3 region has 14 residues. V lost 7 bases, J lost 3 bases, and 7 bases stayed unmatched. Germline V gene data show CDR1 as SGHDN and CDR2 as FVKESK. The CDR3 DNA sequence: TGTGCCAGCACCCGGACAGGGAGGGACTATGGCTACACCTTC. Residues: CASTRTGRDYGYTF.

This clone was counted a few times. The V gene is TRBV28, the J gene TRBJ1-1; no definite D call. Per germline, CDR1 MDHEN and CDR2 SYDVKM. The CDR3 contains 13 residues. The V gene lost 3 bases and the J gene lost 4 bases, with 9 bases spanning the gap. In DNA, the CDR3 is TGTGCCAGCAGTTTGCAGGAATCCACTGAAGCTTTCTTT. Amino acid sequence: CASSLQESTEAFF.

The J gene is TRBJ2-1, the V gene TRBV14; 8 bases fit TRBD2. J was trimmed by 7 bases and V by 4 bases; bases with no gene match: 15. The CDR3 runs to 17 residues. The germline gives CDR1 SGHDN, CDR2 FVKESK. This CDR3 is CASSPQRGLAGGNEQFF. The CDR3 DNA follows: TGTGCCAGCAGCCCCCAAAGGGGTCTAGCGGGTGGGAATGAGCAGTTCTTC.

This chain links TRBV5-4 with TRBJ1-6; the D gene is possibly TRBD1 (6 bases). V was pared by 3 bases and J by 5 bases, with 15 bases between. This CDR3 region has 16 residues. Germline V gene sequence: CDR1 SGHNT, CDR2 YYREEE (reference sequence). The CDR3 DNA follows: TGTGCCAGCAGCTCGCTGGGACAAACTAATAATTCACCCCTCCACTTT. Translated: CASSSLGQTNNSPLHF.

This chain connects TRBV4-1 to TRBJ2-2; the D gene is possibly TRBD2 (5 bases). This CDR3 region has 17 residues. In germline, CDR1 is MGHRA, CDR2 YSYEKL. V lost 4 bases and J lost 1, with 16 bases in between. The CDR3 spells CASSLTPGVRNTGELFF. DNA of the CDR3: TGCGCCAGCAGCCTCACCCCCGGGGTGAGGAACACCGGGGAGCTGTTTTTT.

The chain carries TRBV5-1 and TRBJ2-1; 9 bases fit TRBD1. This CDR3 has 15 residues. The germline CDR1 and CDR2 sequences are SGHRS and YFSETQ. J was trimmed by 2 bases and V by 4 bases; bases with no gene match: 4. CDR3 in DNA: TGCGCCAGCAGCCCGGGACAGGGTACCTACAATGAGCAGTTCTTC. This codes for CASSPGQGTYNEQFF. Using reference TRBV5-1 and TRBJ2-1 for the parts outside the CDR3, the full variable domain is KAGVTQTPRYLIKTRGQQVTLSCSPISGHRSVSWYQQTPGQGLQFLFEYFSETQRNKGNFPGRFSGRQFSNSRSEMNVSTLELGDSALYLCASSPGQGTYNEQFFGPGTRLTVL.

As DNA, the CDR3 is TGTGCCAGCAGTTACGCAGGGCGCAATCAGCCCCAGCATTTT. Its protein product is CASSYAGRNQPQHF. V usage is TRBV6-6 and J usage is TRBJ1-5, with a possible D match to TRBD1 (5 bases). The V and J ends lost 2 bases and 2 bases respectively, with 7 bases between them. Germline V gene data show CDR1 as MNHNY and CDR2 as SVGAGI (reference sequence). The CDR3 runs 14 residues.

The chain has TRBV9 and TRBJ1-1; D is unclear. Trimming stripped 0 bases from V and 3 bases from J, with 9 bases between. CDR3 length: 14 amino acids. Germline assignment: CDR1 SGDLS and CDR2 YYNGEE. The CDR3 region has the DNA TGTGCCAGCAGCGTAGTCTACAGCTACACTGAAGCTTTCTTT. This encodes CASSVVYSYTEAFF. The whole variable domain, filled in from reference TRBV9 and TRBJ1-1, reads DSGVTQTPKHLITATGQRVTLRCSPRSGDLSVYWYQQSLDQGLQFLIQYYNGEERAKGNILERFSAQQFPDLHSELNLSSLELGDSALYFCASSVVYSYTEAFFGQGTRLTVV.

The rearrangement uses TRBV10-3 and TRBJ1-2, with 7 nucleotides matching TRBD1. The V gene's germline CDR1 is ENHRY and CDR2 SYGVKD. J gave up 3 bases and V 5 bases, and 6 bases lay outside the gene matches. The CDR3 consists of 14 residues. The CDR3 sequence: CAISPAGGHYGYTF. The CDR3 DNA reads TGTGCCATCAGTCCCGCAGGGGGTCACTATGGCTACACCTTC.

The chain employs TRBV7-9 and TRBJ2-7; 9 bases are shared with TRBD2. There are 17 residues in the CDR3. Germline CDR1 SEHNR, CDR2 FQNEAQ (reference sequence). With V trimmed by 0 bases and J by 1 base, 7 bases remained unmatched. CDR3 amino acids: CASSLAPRLAASYEQYF. CDR3 sequence (DNA): TGTGCCAGCAGCTTAGCTCCACGACTAGCGGCTTCCTACGAGCAGTACTTC.

This chain uses TRBV2 with TRBJ2-7; 8 nucleotides agree with TRBD2. The CDR3 spans 13 residues. The J segment lost 3 bases and the V segment lost 6 bases, leaving 4 bases of the junction unmatched. CDR1 and CDR2 from the germline V gene are SNHLY and FYNNEI. In DNA form, the CDR3 reads TGTGCCAGCAGGGCCGGGAGGGGCTACGAGCAGTACGTC. Protein: CASRAGRGYEQYV.

The genes are TRBV5-8 and TRBJ2-1, with D hard to call. Between the trimmed V and J ends, which lost 2 bases and 0 bases, there was a span of 9 bases. Germline V gene data show CDR1 as SGHTS and CDR2 as YDEGEE. The CDR3 totals 15 residues. The CDR3 DNA reads as TGTGCCAGCAGCTTCAGGTTCACCTCCTACAATGAGCAGTTCTTC. This codes for CASSFRFTSYNEQFF.

The sample holds one count of this clone. The genes are TRBV19 and TRBJ1-5, with 8 bases lining up with TRBD1. The V segment lost 7 bases and the J segment 3 bases; nucleotides outside the gene matches: 17. Per germline, CDR1 LNHDA and CDR2 SQIVND (reference sequence). CDR3 length: 18 residues. This CDR3 is CASITDGAGTGDNQPQHF. The CDR3 nucleotides are TGTGCCAGTATCACTGATGGGGCCGGGACAGGTGACAATCAGCCCCAGCATTTT.

The V gene is TRBV27, the J gene TRBJ2-7; D ambiguous. The CDR3 contains 17 residues. Trimming cost V 6 bases and J 0 bases, with 21 bases left between them. Germline loops: CDR1 MNHEY, CDR2 SMNVEV (reference sequence). The CDR3 region has the DNA TGTGCCAGCAGCACCGGCCAGACCTTACGCGGCTCCTACGAGCAGTACTTC. Translating it yields CASSTGQTLRGSYEQYF.

The genes are TRBV5-4 and TRBJ2-2; 7 bases fit TRBD1. The V gene's germline CDR1 is SGHNT and CDR2 YYREEE (reference sequence). V lost 0 bases, J lost 1 base, and 3 bases stayed unmatched. The CDR3 runs 16 residues. The CDR3 here is CASSLAGTVNTGELFF. The CDR3 DNA sequence: TGTGCCAGCAGCTTGGCCGGGACAGTGAACACCGGGGAGCTGTTTTTT.

The chain recombines TRBV27 with TRBJ2-7; possible D gene TRBD1, 6 bases. Germline V gene data show CDR1 as MNHEY and CDR2 as SMNVEV (reference sequence). The CDR3 length is 16 residues. Trimming removed 0 bases at V and 3 bases at J, with 15 bases between. The CDR3 loop reads CASSLSATGLHYEQYV. The DNA for the CDR3 is TGTGCCAGCAGTTTATCGGCTACAGGGCTTCACTACGAGCAGTACGTC.

This sequence joins TRBV11-3 and TRBJ2-7, with D tentatively TRBD1 (6 bases). Deletions cut 8 bases from V and 2 bases from J, with 16 bases between. Germline CDR1 reads SGHNT; CDR2 reads YENEEA. This CDR3 has 14 amino acids. Written as DNA, the CDR3 is TGTGCCAGCGACGAGTTTTACAGGGCCTACGAGCAGTACTTC. This translates into CASDEFYRAYEQYF.

The gene calls are TRBV9 and TRBJ2-5, with 8 bases that match TRBD2. The V gene's germline CDR1 is SGDLS and CDR2 YYNGEE. The CDR3 covers 17 residues. J was trimmed by 2 bases and V by 0 bases; bases with no gene match: 9. CDR3 bases: TGTGCCAGCAGCGTAGCGGGGGCGGGGGGTTCTCAAGAGACCCAGTACTTC. Its translation: CASSVAGAGGSQETQYF.

The gene calls are TRBV28 and TRBJ1-1; D call uncertain. The CDR3 is made up of 12 amino acids. Germline CDR1 is MDHEN and CDR2 is SYDVKM. Trimming cost V 6 bases and J 4 bases, with 9 bases left between them. CDR3 nucleotides: TGTGCCAGCAGGGAAAGTGGCACTGAAGCTTTCTTT. Its translation is CASRESGTEAFF. The full variable domain, completed using reference TRBV28 and TRBJ1-1, is DVKVTQSSRYLVKRTGEKVFLECVQDMDHENMFWYRQDPGLGLRLIYFSYDVKMKEKGDIPEGYSVSREKKERFSLILESASTNQTSMYLCASRESGTEAFFGQGTRLTVV.

This clone appeared once. The V and J genes are TRBV19 and TRBJ2-5; 7 positions agree with TRBD2. The trim removed 5 bases at V and 4 bases at J, leaving 7 bases unmatched. Per the germline V gene, CDR1 is LNHDA and CDR2 is SQIVND (reference sequence). This CDR3 spans 14 amino acids. The CDR3, as DNA: TGTGCCAGTAGTTCTATGGGGGGGAGAGAGACCCAGTACTTC. Its translation: CASSSMGGRETQYF.

This clone occurred a few times. The CDR3 region is CSVGDRDQPQHF. The CDR3 DNA follows: TGCAGCGTCGGGGACCGTGATCAGCCCCAGCATTTT. The chain has TRBV29-1 and TRBJ1-5; D is perhaps TRBD1 (5 bases). Germline-derived CDR1 and CDR2 are SQVTM and ANQGSEA. Trimming removed 6 bases at V and 5 bases at J, with 11 bases between. The CDR3 extends over 12 amino acids.